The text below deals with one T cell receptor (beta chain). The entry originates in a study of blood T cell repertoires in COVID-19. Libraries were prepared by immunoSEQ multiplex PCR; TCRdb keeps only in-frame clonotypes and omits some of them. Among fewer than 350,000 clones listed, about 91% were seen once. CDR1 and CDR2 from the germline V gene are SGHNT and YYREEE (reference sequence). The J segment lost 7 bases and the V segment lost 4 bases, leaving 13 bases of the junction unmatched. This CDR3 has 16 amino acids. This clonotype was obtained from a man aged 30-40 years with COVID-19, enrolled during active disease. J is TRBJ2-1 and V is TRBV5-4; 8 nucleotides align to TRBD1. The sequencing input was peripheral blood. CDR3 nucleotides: TGTGCCAGCAGCGCCCCCATCCGGGACAGGCGTAATGAGCAGTTCTTC. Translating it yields CASSAPIRDRRNEQFF.